This T cell receptor (beta chain) was recovered during a study of vaccination and CD4 T cells after COVID-19. A note on this clonotype: Its specificity is not known.

Treatment noted: approximately 9-day PBMC culture with coronavirus spike peptide pools or control peptides (ViraFEST assay). The Oncomine TCR Beta short-read assay was applied to DNA of cultured CD4+ T cells. TCRdb recomputed calls from the PCR reads with MiXCR, one row per CDR3 protein. The sample yields some 20,000 distinct CDR3 sequences, 67% seen once. Trimming shortened V by 2 bases and J by 0 bases, and 9 bases separated the two germline ends. The CDR3 length is 15 residues. Germline CDR1 MRHNA, CDR2 SNTAGT. The sequencing sample was made of CD4+ T cells from blood, cultured in vitro. The TCR comes from a human donor who had recovered from COVID-19. The rearrangement links TRBV6-4 to TRBJ2-3; D is possibly TRBD1 (5 bases). CDR3 nucleotides: TGTGCCAGCAGTGACGGGGCAGGGAGCACAGATACGCAGTATTTT. Amino acids: CASSDGAGSTDTQYF.